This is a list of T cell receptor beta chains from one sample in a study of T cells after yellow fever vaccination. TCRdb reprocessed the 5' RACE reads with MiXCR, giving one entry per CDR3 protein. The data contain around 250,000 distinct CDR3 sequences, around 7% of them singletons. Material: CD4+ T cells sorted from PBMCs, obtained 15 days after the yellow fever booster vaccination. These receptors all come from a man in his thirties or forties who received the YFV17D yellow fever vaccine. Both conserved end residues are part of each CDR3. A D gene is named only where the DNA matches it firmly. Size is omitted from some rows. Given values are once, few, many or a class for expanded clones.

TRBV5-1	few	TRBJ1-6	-	CASSPLPDRYSPLHF	TGCGCCAGCAGCCCACTACCAGACAGGTATTCGCCCCTCCACTTT
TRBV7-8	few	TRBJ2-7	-	CASSLGVTPSYEQYF	TGTGCCAGCAGCTTAGGAGTCACTCCCTCCTACGAGCAGTACTTC
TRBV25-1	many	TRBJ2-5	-	CASSDGGHRETQYF	TGTGCCAGCAGTGATGGGGGACACCGGGAGACCCAGTACTTC
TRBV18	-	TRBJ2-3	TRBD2	CASSHLAGVTDTQYF	TGTGCCAGCTCACACCTAGCGGGAGTGACAGATACGCAGTATTTT
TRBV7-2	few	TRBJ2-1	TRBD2	CASSFEASGPPYNEQFF	TGTGCCAGCAGCTTTGAGGCTAGCGGGCCGCCCTACAATGAGCAGTTCTTC
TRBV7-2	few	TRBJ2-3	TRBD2	CASSLWREWADTQYF	TGTGCCAGCAGCTTATGGCGGGAGTGGGCAGATACGCAGTATTTT
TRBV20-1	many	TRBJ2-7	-	CSARGAGEQYF	TGCAGTGCTAGAGGGGCGGGCGAGCAGTACTTC
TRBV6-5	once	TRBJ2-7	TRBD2	CASTLLAGATYEQYF	TGTGCCAGCACCTTACTAGCGGGAGCAACCTACGAGCAGTACTTC
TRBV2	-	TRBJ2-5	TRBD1	CASRHGDRTETQYF	TGTGCCAGCAGGCACGGGGACAGGACGGAGACCCAGTACTTC
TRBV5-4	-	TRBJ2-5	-	CASSLQAYQETQYF	TGTGCCAGCAGCCTCCAGGCGTACCAAGAGACCCAGTACTTC
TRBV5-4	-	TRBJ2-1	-	CASSFDKANEQFF	TGTGCCAGCAGCTTCGACAAGGCGAATGAGCAGTTCTTC
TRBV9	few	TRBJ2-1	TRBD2	CASSGPDRPRGGRDNEQFF	TGTGCCAGCAGCGGACCCGACCGCCCTAGAGGCGGGAGGGACAATGAGCAGTTCTTC
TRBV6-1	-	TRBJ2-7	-	CASSEDPLREQYF	TGTGCCAGCAGTGAAGACCCTTTGCGGGAGCAGTACTTC
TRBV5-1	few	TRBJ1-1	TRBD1	CASSDTPGTGYAEAFF	TGCGCCAGCAGCGACACTCCGGGGACAGGGTATGCTGAAGCTTTCTTT
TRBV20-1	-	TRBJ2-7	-	CSARDVVSVGHYYEQYF	TGCAGTGCTAGAGATGTGGTTAGCGTAGGACACTACTACGAGCAGTACTTC
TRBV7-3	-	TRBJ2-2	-	CASRDPRRLGELFF	TGTGCCAGCAGGGACCCTAGACGTCTTGGGGAGCTGTTTTTT
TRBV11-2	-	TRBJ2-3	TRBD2	CASSFSPSLAGVRNTQYF	TGTGCCAGCAGCTTTTCCCCATCACTAGCGGGTGTCAGGAATACGCAGTATTTT
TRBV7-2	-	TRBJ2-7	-	CASSLAALGEQYF	TGTGCCAGCAGCTTAGCGGCTTTGGGGGAGCAGTACTTC
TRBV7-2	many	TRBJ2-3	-	CASSLGGTSTDTQYF	TGTGCCAGCAGCTTAGGCGGAACTAGCACAGATACGCAGTATTTT
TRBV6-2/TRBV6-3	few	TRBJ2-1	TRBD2	CASQVAGGHNEQFF	TGTGCCAGCCAAGTAGCGGGAGGTCACAATGAGCAGTTCTTC
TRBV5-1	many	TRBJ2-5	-	CASSFGADQETQYF	TGCGCCAGCAGCTTCGGAGCAGACCAAGAGACCCAGTACTTC
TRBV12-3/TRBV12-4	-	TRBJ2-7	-	CASRSAAYEQYF	TGTGCCAGCAGATCCGCCGCCTACGAGCAGTACTTC
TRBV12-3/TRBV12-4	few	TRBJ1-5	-	CASRTEGQPQHF	TGTGCCAGCAGAACGGAGGGCCAGCCCCAGCATTTT
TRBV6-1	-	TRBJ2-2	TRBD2	CASSLGGGVFYGELFF	TGTGCCAGCAGTCTCGGGGGAGGGGTCTTTTACGGGGAGCTGTTTTTT
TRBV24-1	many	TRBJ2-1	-	CATSFKDNKKQFF	TGTGCCACCAGTTTCAAGGACAACAAAAAGCAGTTCTTC
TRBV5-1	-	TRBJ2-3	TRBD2	CASSLEGLAATDTQYF	TGCGCCAGCAGCTTGGAGGGACTAGCGGCCACAGATACGCAGTATTTT
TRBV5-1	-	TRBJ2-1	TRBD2	CASSPRTSEYNEQFF	TGCGCCAGCAGCCCGAGGACTAGCGAGTACAATGAGCAGTTCTTC
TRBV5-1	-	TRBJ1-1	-	CASSPGSPNTEAFF	TGCGCCAGCAGCCCAGGAAGTCCGAACACTGAAGCTTTCTTT
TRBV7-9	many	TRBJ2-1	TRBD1	CATRDRVGYEQFF	TGTGCCACCCGGGACAGGGTAGGGTATGAGCAGTTCTTC
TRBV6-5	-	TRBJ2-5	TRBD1	CASRTGLRTQYF	TGTGCCAGCAGGACAGGGCTTCGGACCCAGTACTTC
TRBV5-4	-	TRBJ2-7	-	CASSLTGHYEQYF	TGTGCCAGCAGCTTGACGGGACACTACGAGCAGTACTTC
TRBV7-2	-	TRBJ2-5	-	CATSLRPGETQYF	TGTGCCACCTCCCTCCGCCCGGGGGAGACCCAGTACTTC
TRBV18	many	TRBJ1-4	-	CASAGQTNEKLFF	TGTGCCAGCGCCGGACAGACTAATGAAAAACTGTTTTTT
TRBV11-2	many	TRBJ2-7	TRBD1	CASGTGSYEQYF	TGTGCCAGCGGGACAGGCTCCTACGAGCAGTACTTC
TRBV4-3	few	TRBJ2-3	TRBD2	CASSQAGTSPADTQYF	TGCGCCAGCAGCCAGGCCGGGACTAGCCCCGCAGATACGCAGTATTTT
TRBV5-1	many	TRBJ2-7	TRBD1	CASSLAGQGLSEQYF	TGCGCCAGCAGCCTCGCGGGACAGGGTCTCTCCGAGCAGTACTTC
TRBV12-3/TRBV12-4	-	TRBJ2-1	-	CASSYRRSNNEQFF	TGTGCCAGCAGTTACCGACGGAGTAACAATGAGCAGTTCTTC
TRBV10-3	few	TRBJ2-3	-	CAISEGLGAVDTQYF	TGTGCCATCAGCGAGGGATTGGGCGCTGTAGATACGCAGTATTTT
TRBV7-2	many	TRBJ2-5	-	CASSTAYQETQYF	TGTGCCAGCAGTACAGCGTACCAAGAGACCCAGTACTTC
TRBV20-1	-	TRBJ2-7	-	CSARNRTPYEQYF	TGCAGTGCTAGAAACCGTACCCCCTACGAGCAGTACTTC
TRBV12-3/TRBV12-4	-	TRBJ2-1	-	CASSPRVNEQFF	TGTGCCAGCAGTCCCCGGGTCAATGAGCAGTTCTTC
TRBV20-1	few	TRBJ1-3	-	CSASTTITGNTIYF	TGCAGTGCTTCGACCACTATAACGGGAAACACCATATATTTT
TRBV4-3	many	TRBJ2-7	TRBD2	CASSPGLAGQYEQYF	TGCGCCAGCAGCCCAGGACTAGCGGGACAGTACGAGCAGTACTTC
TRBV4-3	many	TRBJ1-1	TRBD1	CASSQRGQGVAAFF	TGCGCCAGCAGCCAAAGGGGCCAGGGGGTGGCAGCTTTCTTT
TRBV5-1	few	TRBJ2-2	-	CASSTEVNGELFF	TGCGCCAGCAGCACGGAGGTGAACGGGGAGCTGTTTTTT
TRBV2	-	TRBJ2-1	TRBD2	CARGLEPAGSYNEQFF	TGTGCCAGAGGACTAGAGCCCGCGGGATCCTACAATGAGCAGTTCTTC
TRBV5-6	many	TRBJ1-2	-	CASSLPVRATGGYTF	TGTGCCAGCAGCTTGCCGGTCAGGGCCACTGGTGGCTACACCTTC
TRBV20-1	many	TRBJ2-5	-	CSARYGGYQETQYF	TGCAGTGCTAGGTACGGGGGTTACCAAGAGACCCAGTACTTC
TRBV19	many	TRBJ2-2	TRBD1	CASSIYQGAGGELFF	TGTGCCAGTAGTATATATCAGGGGGCAGGCGGGGAGCTGTTTTTT
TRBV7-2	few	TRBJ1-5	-	CASSLVGNSNQPQHF	TGTGCCAGCAGCTTAGTAGGGAATAGCAATCAGCCCCAGCATTTT
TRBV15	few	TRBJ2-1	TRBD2	CATSRGLAGGDNEQFF	TGTGCCACCAGCAGAGGGCTAGCGGGAGGCGACAATGAGCAGTTCTTC